The 29 T cell receptor beta chains given below trace back to one sample, sequenced in a study of T cell responses to AZD1222 COVID-19 vaccine. Sequencing was performed with immunoSEQ multiplex PCR; in TCRdb, only in-frame clones are kept and a portion is missing. The sample carries fewer than 150,000 clones, around 92% recorded once. The sample consisted of peripheral blood, taken on day 0 of AZD1222 vaccination. These receptors came from an adult in good health.

The chain joins TRBV3-1 (or the pseudogene TRBV3-2) to TRBJ1-5; D is uncertain. Trimming left V 0 bases short and J 2 bases short, with 11 bases between. Germline values: CDR1 LGHDT, CDR2 YNNKEL (reference sequence). This CDR3 comprises 16 residues. The chain's CDR3 is CASSQDSGFGNQPQHF. CDR3 DNA: TGTGCCAGCAGCCAAGATTCGGGATTTGGCAATCAGCCCCAGCATTTT.

V is TRBV5-4 and J is TRBJ1-1; D remains unclear. The CDR3 length is 15 residues. Germline V CDR1 and CDR2: SGHNT, YYREEE (reference sequence). Trimming stripped 1 base from V and 3 bases from J, with 13 bases between. CDR3: CASSLRVGYDTEAFF. The DNA for the CDR3 is TGTGCCAGCAGCTTGAGGGTGGGATATGACACTGAAGCTTTCTTT.

This clone was picked up a small number of times. The chain couples TRBV11-2 to TRBJ1-2, with D tentatively TRBD1 (5 bases). CDR1 is SGHAT and CDR2 is FQNNGV in the germline V gene. Trimming removed 3 bases at V and 3 bases at J, with 14 bases between. The CDR3 covers 15 residues. The CDR3 loop reads CASSFGTGLYYGYTF. In nucleotides, the CDR3 is TGTGCCAGCAGCTTCGGGACGGGGCTTTACTATGGCTACACCTTC.

The chain carries TRBV29-1 and TRBJ1-1; D perhaps matches TRBD1 (5 bases). Trimming shortened V by 4 bases and J by 4 bases, and 16 bases separated the two germline ends. Germline loops: CDR1 SQVTM, CDR2 ANQGSEA. This CDR3 region has 14 residues. Written as DNA, the CDR3 is TGCAGCGTTGTGGATTGGGGGGGTACCACTGAAGCTTTCTTT. Its protein is CSVVDWGGTTEAFF.

CDR3 sequence reads: CASSPDRGKGGELFF. CDR3 coding DNA: TGTGCCAGCAGTCCGGACAGGGGGAAGGGCGGGGAGCTGTTTTTT. The chain employs TRBV2 and TRBJ2-2; TRBD1 agrees at 10 bases. The germline V gene has CDR1 SNHLY and CDR2 FYNNEI. CDR3 length: 15 residues. The V segment lost 5 bases and the J segment 7 bases; nucleotides outside the gene matches: 7.

This chain connects TRBV2 to TRBJ2-4; a weak D match, TRBD1 (5 bases). From germline, CDR1 is SNHLY and CDR2 FYNNEI. The CDR3 runs 14 residues. Trimming left V 6 bases short and J 5 bases short, with 14 bases between. The CDR3 reads CASRDLDSQNIQYF. CDR3 DNA sequence: TGTGCCAGCAGAGATTTAGACAGTCAAAACATTCAGTACTTC.

This clone showed up just once. The chain joins TRBV6-5 to TRBJ2-3; D perhaps matches TRBD1 (5 bases). V was shortened by 2 bases and J by 6 bases, with 6 bases between the two germline ends. The CDR3 has 12 amino acids. From germline, CDR1 is MNHEY and CDR2 SVGAGI. The CDR3 DNA follows: TGTGCCAGCAGTTACCCAGGGGATACGCAGTATTTT. This encodes CASSYPGDTQYF.

V gene TRBV7-7 combines with J gene TRBJ2-2, with TRBD1 matching over 7 bases. In germline, CDR1 is SSHAT, CDR2 FNYEAQ (reference sequence). The J segment lost 5 bases and the V segment lost 5 bases, leaving 8 bases of the junction unmatched. The CDR3 is 15 amino acids. The CDR3 nucleotides read TGTGCCAGCAGCCAAGGGGGCAGGGAGACCGGGGAGCTGTTTTTT. This gives the protein CASSQGGRETGELFF.

As to this clone: The same CDR3 also results from other DNA sequences found in this sample. The chain has TRBV14 and TRBJ2-5; D is unresolved. Germline CDR1 is SGHDN and CDR2 is FVKESK. CDR3 length: 13 residues. Trimming left V 4 bases short and J 3 bases short, with 9 bases between. The DNA for the CDR3 is TGTGCCAGCAGCCCGGCGCCCAAAGAGACCCAGTACTTC. Its protein is CASSPAPKETQYF.

CDR3 bases: TGTGCCAGCAGCCCTCCGGGACAGGGATGGGAGACCCAGTACTTC. Translation gives CASSPPGQGWETQYF. The chain recombines TRBV5-4 with TRBJ2-5; 9 bases agree with TRBD1. V shed 4 bases, J shed 5 bases, and the junction held 9 bases outside the gene matches. The germline gives CDR1 SGHNT, CDR2 YYREEE (reference sequence). The length of the CDR3 is 15 residues.

This sequence joins TRBV27 and TRBJ2-3; the match to TRBD2 covers 8 bases. V dropped 7 bases and J dropped 0; count of bases not matched to a gene: 6. CDR1 is MNHEY and CDR2 is SMNVEV in the germline V gene (reference sequence). The CDR3 runs 15 residues. CDR3 protein: CASTRAGASTDTQYF. The CDR3 nucleotides read TGTGCCAGCACCCGAGCGGGGGCCAGCACAGATACGCAGTATTTT.

This chain uses TRBV10-1 with TRBJ2-1; D is uncertain. The ends were cut back, 3 bases at V and 2 bases at J, with 8 bases in the middle. Per the germline V gene, CDR1 is WNHNN and CDR2 is SYGVQD (reference sequence). The CDR3 runs 14 residues. The CDR3 DNA sequence: TGCGCCAGCAGTGAACGGCGCGCCTACAATGAGCAGTTCTTC. This sequence encodes CASSERRAYNEQFF.

CDR3 amino acids: CASSEYGGTTYNEQFF. CDR3 nucleotide sequence: TGTGCCAGCAGTGAATATGGCGGGACAACCTACAATGAGCAGTTCTTC. The chain couples TRBV6-1 to TRBJ2-1; possibly TRBD1 or TRBD2 for D (6 bases each). Per germline, CDR1 MNHNS and CDR2 SASEGT. CDR3 length: 16 residues. V was shortened by 2 bases and J by 2 bases, with 13 bases between the two germline ends.

The chain joins TRBV6-2 or TRBV6-3 to TRBJ2-5; TRBD2 is a possible D gene (5 bases). Germline CDR1 and CDR2: MNHEY and SVGEGT. This CDR3 comprises 16 residues. Trimming left V 0 bases short and J 5 bases short, with 16 bases between. The CDR3 nucleotides read TGTGCCAGCAGTTACTCTACTACCACGGGATGGGAGACCCAGTACTTC. Amino acids: CASSYSTTTGWETQYF.

This clone was observed once. This rearrangement joins TRBV12-5 to TRBJ2-5; D unclear. The length of the CDR3 is 13 residues. Germline-derived CDR1 and CDR2 are LGHNT and FRNRAP. V was shortened by 6 bases and J by 4 bases, with 12 bases between the two germline ends. The chain's CDR3 is CASGTQSGETQYF. CDR3 DNA: TGTGCTAGTGGCACTCAATCGGGAGAGACCCAGTACTTC. Combining the CDR3 with reference TRBV12-5 and TRBJ2-5 gives the whole variable domain DARVTQTPRHKVTEMGQEVTMRCQPILGHNTVFWYRQTMMQGLELLAYFRNRAPLDDSGMPKDRFSAEMPDATLATLKIQPSEPRDSAVYFCASGTQSGETQYFGPGTRLLVL.

V is TRBV10-2 and J is TRBJ1-1, with TRBD1 matching 8 bases. V dropped 4 bases and J dropped 6; count of bases not matched to a gene: 7. The CDR3 totals 14 residues. Germline CDR1 and CDR2: WSHSY and SAAADI. CDR3 nucleotides: TGCGCCAGCAGTGCCCCAGACAGGGGCGCTGAAGCTTTCTTT. This codes for CASSAPDRGAEAFF.

The chain recombines TRBV3-1 (or the pseudogene TRBV3-2) with TRBJ2-1; 11 bases agree with TRBD2. With 2 bases clipped from V and 6 bases from J, the junction kept 6 bases outside the gene matches. The germline V gene encodes CDR1 LGHDT and CDR2 YNNKEL (reference sequence). The CDR3 is 16 amino acids. The CDR3 sequence: CASSQLPLAGGNEQFF. Written as DNA, the CDR3 is TGTGCCAGCAGCCAACTACCTCTAGCGGGAGGCAATGAGCAGTTCTTC.

The chain links TRBV28 to TRBJ1-2; 9 bases align to TRBD1. J was trimmed by 8 bases and V by 4 bases; bases with no gene match: 8. Germline CDR1 MDHEN, CDR2 SYDVKM. The CDR3 consists of 14 residues. In DNA form, the CDR3 reads TGTGCCAGCAGTTCCGGGACAGGGCTGTACGGCTACACCTTC. Translation gives CASSSGTGLYGYTF.

This chain joins TRBV7-9 and TRBJ2-5, with 8 bases fitting TRBD1. The CDR3 spans 14 residues. In germline, CDR1 is SEHNR, CDR2 FQNEAQ (reference sequence). Losses at the gene ends were 1 base for V and 4 bases for J; bases not matched to a gene: 2. CDR3: CASSLGTGSETQYF. For the CDR3, the DNA is TGTGCCAGCAGCTTAGGGACAGGGTCAGAGACCCAGTACTTC.

This chain uses TRBV6-2 or TRBV6-3 with TRBJ1-5; D possibly corresponds to TRBD1 (5 bases). The V end was cut by 4 bases, the J end by 1 base, with 11 bases between. The CDR3 is made up of 15 amino acids. Germline V gene lookup returns CDR1 MNHEY and CDR2 SVGEGT. CDR3 in amino acids: CASSFAGGSNQPQHF. As DNA, the CDR3 is TGTGCCAGCAGTTTTGCGGGGGGAAGCAATCAGCCCCAGCATTTT.

The V and J genes are TRBV3-1 (or the pseudogene TRBV3-2) and TRBJ1-4; 10 bases line up with TRBD1. Germline-derived CDR1 and CDR2 are LGHDT and YNNKEL (reference sequence). This CDR3 comprises 17 residues. Germline trimming cut 1 base from V and 8 bases from J; bases unmatched to any gene: 10. CDR3 protein: CASSQGTGGDLWEKLFF. The CDR3 DNA sequence: TGTGCCAGCAGCCAAGGGACAGGGGGTGATTTATGGGAAAAACTGTTTTTT.

The V and J genes are TRBV2 and TRBJ2-5; 9 bases are a match to TRBD1. CDR3 length: 13 amino acids. Trimming took 8 bases from V and 3 from J; bases not matched to a gene: 4. CDR1 SNHLY and CDR2 FYNNEI come from the germline V gene. CDR3 coding DNA: TGTGCCAGCCCGGGACAGGGAAAAGAGACCCAGTACTTC. As protein: CASPGQGKETQYF.

This clone was observed a single time. The rearrangement links TRBV20-1 to TRBJ2-1; 11 bases align to TRBD2. This CDR3 region has 14 residues. Unmatched junction bases numbered 1, after V lost 3 bases and J lost 3 bases. In germline, CDR1 is DFQATT, CDR2 SNEGSKA (reference sequence). The CDR3 bases are TGCAGTGCTAGTACTAGCGGGGGCTACAATGAGCAGTTCTTC. Amino acids: CSASTSGGYNEQFF.

The chain employs TRBV6-5 and TRBJ2-1; 7 positions agree with TRBD1. Germline CDR1 MNHEY, CDR2 SVGAGI. CDR3 length equals 13 residues. With 2 bases clipped from V and 12 bases from J, the junction kept 7 bases outside the gene matches. The CDR3 DNA reads TGTGCCAGCAGTTACCAGGGGGACCGTGGGCAGTTCTTC. Translation: CASSYQGDRGQFF.

The V and J genes are TRBV11-2 and TRBJ1-2, with unresolved D. V was shortened by 5 bases and J by 4 bases, with 11 bases between the two germline ends. Germline V CDR1 and CDR2: SGHAT, FQNNGV. This CDR3 has 13 amino acids. CDR3 in amino acids: CASSPATSYGYTF. For the CDR3, the DNA is TGTGCCAGCAGCCCGGCAACATCCTATGGCTACACCTTC.

V is TRBV12-3 or TRBV12-4 and J is TRBJ1-2, with D possibly TRBD1 on 5 matching bases. The CDR3 runs to 12 residues. V was shortened by 5 bases and J by 8 bases, with 12 bases between the two germline ends. CDR3 DNA: TGTGCCAGCAGTGGGGACCTCGTAGGCTACACCTTC. Translation gives CASSGDLVGYTF.

DNA of the CDR3: TGTGCCAGCAGCCAAGACTTGGGGTTTAACTATGGCTACACCTTC. This codes for CASSQDLGFNYGYTF. The chain has TRBV3-1 (or the pseudogene TRBV3-2) and TRBJ1-2; D remains unclear. V was clipped by 0 bases and J by 1 base, with 9 bases between them. Germline-derived CDR1 and CDR2 are LGHDT and YNNKEL (reference sequence). The CDR3 loop spans 15 amino acids.

The CDR3 nucleotides are TGTGCCAGCAGTTTTACAGGGCCCGGCACAGATACGCAGTATTTT. Protein product: CASSFTGPGTDTQYF. This chain joins TRBV25-1 and TRBJ2-3; maybe TRBD1 (6 bases). Deletions cut 5 bases from V and 1 base from J, with 13 bases between. Germline V CDR1 and CDR2: MGHDK, SYGVNS. The CDR3 runs to 15 residues.

V gene TRBV28 combines with J gene TRBJ2-5, with 10 bases lining up with TRBD1. This CDR3 is 14 amino acids long. CDR1 MDHEN and CDR2 SYDVKM come from the germline V gene. V lost 6 bases, J lost 4 bases, and 5 bases stayed unmatched. CDR3 sequence (DNA): TGTGCCAGCAGGCGACAGGGGGCGGTAGAGACCCAGTACTTC. Translation gives CASRRQGAVETQYF.